Shown below are 32 T cell receptor beta chains from a single sample sequenced in a study of human T cells and chemical hapten exposure (dated by TCRdb to the early 2020s). Receptor libraries were prepared by RACE. The sample was run on a NextSeq 500. The public reads were quality trimmed at Q25 with fastp and then assembled into clones with MiXCR by TCRdb, keeping productive beta chains. When rows share a CDR3 protein, they turn into one entry using the most common DNA and genes. This sample lists 85,000 to 90,000 distinct CDR3 sequences; roughly 8.8% were detected once. Of the sample, 3% to 4.5% falls within the top ten clones. The sample's time point label, in plain terms: pre-sensitization, week 0. The sample's treatment or condition label, in plain terms: therapeutic diphenylcyclopropenone sensitization with weekly scalp DPC. This material consisted of whole blood, taken in connection with sensitization to the hapten diphenylcyclopropenone (DPC). The source of these receptors is a woman aged 40 to 49 with alopecia areata. Some clones in this sample may be carry-over from other donors' samples.

This clonotype showed up just a few times. The chain recombines TRBV7-8 with TRBJ2-7; TRBD1 or TRBD2 may be the D gene (5 bases each). The germline V gene encodes CDR1 SGHVS and CDR2 FQNEAQ. Trimming took 8 bases from V and 1 from J, leaving 12 bases between them. This CDR3 is 13 amino acids long. Written as DNA, the CDR3 is TGTGCCAGCTGGGACGGATTATCCTACGAGCAGTACTTC. Protein product: CASWDGLSYEQYF.

A few counts support this clonotype. The V call is TRBV7-2, the J call TRBJ2-3; 8 bases line up with TRBD2. CDR3 length: 15 amino acids. Germline loops: CDR1 SGHTA, CDR2 FQGNSA. The V gene end was trimmed by 2 bases and the J gene end by 6 bases; junction bases not matched to a gene: 7. The CDR3 sequence is CASSLNGGAGDTQYF. Written as DNA, the CDR3 is TGTGCCAGCAGCTTAAACGGGGGGGCCGGGGATACGCAGTATTTT. The whole variable domain, remainder taken from reference TRBV7-2 and TRBJ2-3, is GAGVSQSPSNKVTEKGKDVELRCDPISGHTALYWYRQSLGQGLEFLIYFQGNSAPDKSGLPSDRFSAERTGGSVSTLTIQRTQQEDSAVYLCASSLNGGAGDTQYFGPGTRLTVL.

This chain connects TRBV6-2 or TRBV6-3 to TRBJ1-2, with D maybe TRBD1 (5 bases). Germline-derived CDR1 and CDR2 are MNHEY and SVGEGT. V was clipped by 2 bases and J by 9 bases, with 16 bases between them. The CDR3 loop spans 14 amino acids. CDR3 bases: TGTGCCAGCAGTTACACGGGGCAGGGCCTTCGCTACACCTTC. Translation: CASSYTGQGLRYTF.

The V gene is TRBV7-8, the J gene TRBJ2-5; perhaps D is TRBD1 or TRBD2 (5 bases each). Trimming pared 5 bases from V and 5 bases from J, leaving 12 bases between. CDR3 size: 13 residues. The germline gives CDR1 SGHVS, CDR2 FQNEAQ. CDR3 amino acids: CASSGGYRETQYF. The DNA of the CDR3 is TGTGCCAGCAGCGGGGGTTACCGGGAGACCCAGTACTTC. The full variable domain, its missing parts supplied by reference TRBV7-8 and TRBJ2-5, is GAGVSQSPRYKVAKRGQDVALRCDPISGHVSLFWYQQALGQGPEFLTYFQNEAQLDKSGLPSDRFFAERPEGSVSTLKIQRTQQEDSAVYLCASSGGYRETQYFGPGTRLLVL.

Many counts were recorded for this clonotype. V usage is TRBV20-1 and J usage is TRBJ1-1, with 9 bases fitting TRBD1. This CDR3 is built from 15 residues. Trimming at V came to 6 bases and at J to 3 bases, leaving 11 bases not matched to a gene. CDR1 is DFQATT, CDR2 SNEGSKA, per germline (reference sequence). The CDR3 DNA follows: TGCAGTGCGCGCGAACAGGGGGCCTTGGACACTGAAGCTTTCTTT. Residues: CSAREQGALDTEAFF.

J is TRBJ1-6 and V is TRBV28; D not certain. Germline assignment: CDR1 MDHEN and CDR2 SYDVKM. The CDR3 has 11 residues. Trimming pared 3 bases from V and 14 bases from J, leaving 8 bases between. The CDR3 region is CASSFSLALHF. CDR3 nucleotide sequence: TGTGCCAGCAGTTTTAGTCTGGCCCTCCACTTT.

The rearrangement joins TRBV20-1 to TRBJ2-3, with D possibly being TRBD1 (5 bases). This CDR3 spans 13 amino acids. V dropped 6 bases and J dropped 5 bases, with 15 bases sitting between them. CDR1 DFQATT and CDR2 SNEGSKA come from the germline V gene (reference sequence). The CDR3 DNA reads as TGCAGTGCGCCGCAGGGCGCCGGAGATACGCAGTATTTT. It yields the protein CSAPQGAGDTQYF.

This clonotype showed up just a few times. The rearrangement uses TRBV20-1 and TRBJ1-5; D perhaps matches TRBD1 (6 bases). The CDR3 loop spans 15 amino acids. Germline V gives CDR1 DFQATT, CDR2 SNEGSKA (reference sequence). V dropped 0 bases and J dropped 9 bases, with 18 bases sitting between them. CDR3 residues: CSARDRGANSSPQHF. The CDR3 DNA follows: TGCAGTGCTAGAGACCGGGGGGCGAACTCATCGCCCCAGCATTTT.

The V and J genes are TRBV20-1 and TRBJ2-3; no clear D gene. This CDR3 spans 12 amino acids. The germline gives CDR1 DFQATT, CDR2 SNEGSKA (reference sequence). Trimming cost V 3 bases and J 2 bases, with 6 bases left between them. CDR3 sequence: CSASGPTDTQYF. The CDR3 bases are TGCAGTGCTAGCGGACCCACAGATACGCAGTATTTT.

As concerns this clonotype: A much more abundant neighbour one base away suggests this may be a read error. V usage is TRBV20-1 and J usage is TRBJ1-5; 7 nucleotides agree with TRBD1. Germline V CDR1 and CDR2: DFQATT, SNEGSKA (reference sequence). V was pared by 6 bases and J by 7 bases, with 9 bases of the junction left unmatched. The CDR3 is 13 residues long. CDR3 sequence: CSAETGRGQPQHF. In DNA form, the CDR3 reads TGCAGTGCCGAGACAGGGCGCGGACAGCCCCAGCATTTT.

This clonotype was found a few times. The chain carries TRBV11-2 and TRBJ1-5; 9 nucleotides align to TRBD1. The CDR3 is 13 amino acids. Germline CDR1 SGHAT, CDR2 FQNNGV. V was pared by 5 bases and J by 7 bases, with 3 bases of the junction left unmatched. The CDR3 here is CASSKDRGQPQHF. CDR3 nucleotides: TGTGCCAGCAGCAAAGACAGGGGGCAGCCCCAGCATTTT.

This clonotype was seen ten or more times. CDR3 loop: CASSLGGSGAYEQYF. CDR3 bases: TGTGCCAGCAGTTTAGGGGGATCGGGGGCCTACGAGCAGTACTTC. The chain is built from TRBV27 and TRBJ2-7, with a possible D match to TRBD2 (6 bases). V lost 2 bases and J 2 bases, leaving 13 bases between the germline ends. Germline V gene sequence: CDR1 MNHEY, CDR2 SMNVEV (reference sequence). This CDR3 has 15 amino acids.

This clonotype came up many times. V and J are TRBV6-1 and TRBJ2-5; 12 nucleotides match TRBD2. The V gene's germline CDR1 is MNHNS and CDR2 SASEGT. Trimming cost V 2 bases and J 4 bases; bases outside gene matches: 2. CDR3 length: 15 amino acids. The CDR3 reads CASSELAGGPETQYF. The CDR3 DNA is TGTGCCAGCAGTGAACTAGCGGGGGGGCCAGAGACCCAGTACTTC.

This clonotype was observed many times. The rearrangement joins TRBV7-2 to TRBJ2-3; D remains unclear. CDR3 length: 17 residues. Trimming stripped 1 base from V and 2 bases from J, with 16 bases between. Per germline, CDR1 SGHTA and CDR2 FQGNSA. The CDR3 protein is CASSLGPGTNPTDTQYF. DNA for the CDR3: TGTGCCAGCAGCTTAGGCCCGGGTACAAACCCCACAGATACGCAGTATTTT.

As concerns this clonotype: One base away lies a much larger clone, so this may be a sequencing read error. This sequence joins TRBV12-3 or TRBV12-4 and TRBJ2-2; the match to TRBD1 covers 12 bases. The CDR3 is 17 residues long. The CDR3 DNA follows: TGTGCCAGCAATTTAGCCGGGACAGGGGGCAACACCGGGGAGCTGTTTTTT. This gives the protein CASNLAGTGGNTGELFF.

Concerning this clonotype itself: It may be a read error: a sequence one base away is much more abundant. V is TRBV6-2 or TRBV6-3 and J is TRBJ2-6; a possible D gene is TRBD1 (5 bases). Germline V lookup: CDR1 MNHEY, CDR2 SVGEGT. The CDR3 is 16 amino acids. The CDR3 region has the DNA TGTGCCAGCAGTCGTACAGTGGTCGCTGGGGCCGACGTCCTGACTTTC. The encoded protein is CASSRTVVAGADVLTF.

This clonotype was detected many times. The rearrangement uses TRBV6-5 and TRBJ1-3, with D unresolved. This CDR3 spans 15 amino acids. Germline-derived CDR1 and CDR2 are MNHEY and SVGAGI. V was pared by 2 bases and J by 0 bases, with 8 bases between. CDR3 DNA sequence: TGTGCCAGCAGTTACCAAGCCAGCTCTGGAAACACCATATATTTT. This codes for CASSYQASSGNTIYF.

This clonotype has ten or more counts. The genes are TRBV11-2 and TRBJ1-1; D ambiguous. This CDR3 spans 12 amino acids. The germline V gene encodes CDR1 SGHAT and CDR2 FQNNGV. V lost 2 bases, J lost 8 bases, and 9 bases lay in between. CDR3 coding DNA: TGTGCCAGCAGCTTACAAGGGTGGGAAGCTTTCTTT. It specifies CASSLQGWEAFF.

This clonotype was counted ten times or more. The J gene is TRBJ1-5, the V gene TRBV10-2; D is unresolved. V was clipped by 2 bases and J by 5 bases, with 4 bases between them. The CDR3 contains 12 residues. Per the germline V gene, CDR1 is WSHSY and CDR2 is SAAADI. The CDR3 loop is CASSEADQPQHF. CDR3 DNA: TGCGCCAGCAGTGAGGCGGATCAGCCCCAGCATTTT.

This clonotype was recorded a few times. The chain is built from TRBV3-1 and TRBJ2-5, with D uncertain. Trimming cost V 0 bases and J 6 bases, with 8 bases left between them. The CDR3 spans 13 residues. The germline gives CDR1 LGHDT, CDR2 YNNKEL (reference sequence). CDR3 protein: CASSQDPWKTQYF. The CDR3 nucleotides are TGTGCCAGCAGCCAAGATCCGTGGAAGACCCAGTACTTC.

The chain recombines TRBV12-3 or TRBV12-4 with TRBJ2-7, with D unresolved. The CDR3 length is 14 residues. V lost 2 bases, J lost 6 bases, and 14 bases lay in between. CDR3 DNA sequence: TGTGCCAGCAGTTTACAACTCCTCACAACCGAGCAGTACTTC. Protein sequence: CASSLQLLTTEQYF.

This chain connects TRBV7-9 to TRBJ2-3; unclear D gene. V was clipped by 6 bases and J by 2 bases, with 12 bases between them. The germline gives CDR1 SEHNR, CDR2 FQNEAQ (reference sequence). The CDR3 loop spans 14 amino acids. CDR3 sequence: CASRWTDHTDTQYF. The CDR3 DNA follows: TGTGCCAGCAGGTGGACCGACCACACAGATACGCAGTATTTT.

This clonotype showed up many times. The V call is TRBV27, the J call TRBJ2-1, with D perhaps TRBD2 (6 bases). The CDR3 covers 13 residues. Germline V lookup: CDR1 MNHEY, CDR2 SMNVEV (reference sequence). Trimming cost V 2 bases and J 15 bases, with 17 bases left between them. The CDR3 DNA reads TGTGCCAGCAGTTTACGCCCTGCGGGACGCACGTTCTTC. It translates to CASSLRPAGRTFF.

This clonotype showed up many times. The genes are TRBV6-6 and TRBJ2-2; D is possibly TRBD1 (6 bases). V lost 7 bases and J 0 bases, leaving 12 bases between the germline ends. Germline V lookup: CDR1 MNHNY, CDR2 SVGAGI (reference sequence). CDR3 length equals 15 residues. The CDR3 here is CASIDGQPNTGELFF. The CDR3 DNA sequence: TGTGCCAGCATAGATGGACAGCCGAACACCGGGGAGCTGTTTTTT.

This clonotype was seen many times. The chain is built from TRBV29-1 and TRBJ2-7; the D call may be TRBD1 or TRBD2 (5 bases each). The CDR3 has 14 amino acids. Germline loops: CDR1 SQVTM, CDR2 ANQGSEA. The ends were cut back, 0 bases at V and 4 bases at J, with 13 bases in the middle. The CDR3 nucleotides read TGCAGCGTTGAAGAGCCGGGACGGGTTTACGAGCAGTACTTC. Its translation is CSVEEPGRVYEQYF.

A few counts support this clonotype. The chain joins TRBV9 to TRBJ1-4; tentatively, D is TRBD1 (6 bases). The CDR3 is 15 residues long. Per the germline V gene, CDR1 is SGDLS and CDR2 is YYNGEE. Trimming cost V 3 bases and J 5 bases, with 14 bases left between them. CDR3 region: CASSGSGALNEKLFF. The CDR3 nucleotides are TGTGCCAGCAGCGGTTCAGGGGCGCTGAATGAAAAACTGTTTTTT.

This clonotype was seen a handful of times. This could be a read error, since a much larger clone is one nucleotide away. This chain links TRBV12-3 or TRBV12-4 with TRBJ1-5; D not certain. The CDR3 covers 15 residues. CDR3 nucleotides: TGTGCCAGCAGTTTAGCCGGCGATAGCAATCAGCCCCGGCATTTT. It encodes CASSLAGDSNQPRHF.

This clonotype has ten or more counts. The gene calls are TRBV6-1 and TRBJ1-2, with 7 bases aligning to TRBD1. The J segment lost 6 bases and the V segment lost 0 bases, leaving 13 bases of the junction unmatched. CDR1 and CDR2 from the germline V gene are MNHNS and SASEGT. This CDR3 region has 17 residues. DNA for the CDR3: TGTGCCAGCAGTGAAGCAACAGGGGTCCTCCTACCCCATGGCTACACCTTC. Its protein is CASSEATGVLLPHGYTF.

This chain joins TRBV14 and TRBJ2-2; perhaps TRBD1 as D (6 bases). V lost 4 bases, J lost 5 bases, and 23 bases lay in between. CDR3 length equals 18 residues. CDR1 and CDR2 (germline): SGHDN, FVKESK. CDR3 in amino acids: CASSRLGSGRGLTGELFF. DNA for the CDR3: TGTGCCAGCAGCCGGTTGGGCTCCGGCAGGGGATTGACCGGGGAGCTGTTTTTT. Based on the CDR3 plus reference TRBV14 and TRBJ2-2, the full variable domain is EAGVTQFPSHSVIEKGQTVTLRCDPISGHDNLYWYRRVMGKEIKFLLHFVKESKQDESGMPNNRFLAERTGGTYSTLKVQPAELEDSGVYFCASSRLGSGRGLTGELFFGEGSRLTVL.

Comment on this clonotype: Possible read error: a much larger clone is one base away. This is likely a read error, given that the CDR3 carries no conserved phenylalanine or tryptophan at its end. The chain combines TRBV6-5 with TRBJ2-5; the D is unclear. The germline CDR1 and CDR2 sequences are MNHEY and SVGAGI. Trimming took off 4 bases at V and 2 bases at J, with 11 bases between the two ends. The CDR3 has 14 residues. The CDR3 coding sequence is TGTGCCAGCAGTTCTGCGGTGATACAAGAGACCCAGTACCTC. This encodes CASSSAVIQETQYL.

This clonotype was seen only a few times. DNA of the CDR3: TGTGCCAGCAGCTTGATGGGGGAGACCCAGTACTTC. Translation: CASSLMGETQYF. The J gene is TRBJ2-5, the V gene TRBV2; D unclear. The germline V gene has CDR1 SNHLY and CDR2 FYNNEI. Trimming shortened V by 6 bases and J by 5 bases, and 10 bases separated the two germline ends. This CDR3 is 12 amino acids long.

This clonotype has just a few counts. In nucleotides, the CDR3 is TGTGCCAGCAGCGTAGGCCTAGCGGGGGGGTACAATGAGCAGTTCTTC. Protein product: CASSVGLAGGYNEQFF. The chain combines TRBV9 with TRBJ2-1, with TRBD2 matching 12 bases. The CDR3 spans 16 residues. Germline lookup yields CDR1 SGDLS and CDR2 YYNGEE. V shed 0 bases, J shed 4 bases, and the junction held 2 bases outside the gene matches.